This passage covers 21 T cell receptor beta chains from one sample sequenced in a study of blood T cell repertoires in COVID-19. The method was immunoSEQ multiplex PCR; TCRdb's version includes in-frame clones alone and lacks a portion of them. The sample includes 150,000 to 200,000 clones, around nine tenths seen only once; the top ten take 2.7%. Sequences were obtained from peripheral blood. The receptors originated from a man in his forties with active or convalescent COVID-19.

J is TRBJ1-5 and V is TRBV16; no definite D call. Trimming took off 5 bases at V and 8 bases at J, with 13 bases between the two ends. CDR1 and CDR2 from the germline V gene are KGHSY and FQNENV. This CDR3 region has 13 residues. CDR3 nucleotides: TGTGCCAGCAGCTCGAATACTAGGGAGCCCCAGCATTTT. Amino acid sequence: CASSSNTREPQHF.

V and J are TRBV28 and TRBJ2-7; 7 positions agree with TRBD1. The CDR3 covers 13 residues. Germline V lookup: CDR1 MDHEN, CDR2 SYDVKM. The trim removed 8 bases at V and 9 bases at J, leaving 13 bases unmatched. CDR3 sequence reads: CASRDSSLEGQYF. The DNA for the CDR3 is TGTGCCAGCCGGGACAGCTCTCTCGAGGGGCAGTACTTC.

The chain couples TRBV4-1 to TRBJ2-7, with D uncertain. V lost 5 bases, J lost 4 bases, and 9 bases lay in between. CDR1 MGHRA and CDR2 YSYEKL come from the germline V gene. CDR3 length: 12 amino acids. CDR3 DNA: TGCGCCAGCAGCGCGGATGGGTACGAGCAGTACTTC. Translation gives CASSADGYEQYF.

Written as DNA, the CDR3 is TGTGCCAGCAGTCTGACTACCGGGGAGCTGTTTTTT. This encodes CASSLTTGELFF. The V gene is TRBV2, the J gene TRBJ2-2; no reliable D call. The CDR3 extends over 12 amino acids. Germline V gene data show CDR1 as SNHLY and CDR2 as FYNNEI. Trimming took 5 bases from V and 5 from J, leaving 6 bases between them.

This clone has just one count. This chain connects TRBV7-2 to TRBJ2-5, with D possibly being TRBD1 (5 bases). Germline V gene data show CDR1 as SGHTA and CDR2 as FQGNSA. This CDR3 comprises 13 residues. The V and J ends lost 3 bases and 5 bases respectively, with 10 bases between them. The CDR3 nucleotides read TGTGCCAGCAGCTTTGAAAGGGGTGAGACCCAGTACTTC. Translating it yields CASSFERGETQYF.

The table lists this clone with a count of one. The chain couples TRBV7-6 to TRBJ2-7, with 11 bases matching TRBD2. In germline, CDR1 is SGHVS, CDR2 FNYEAQ. The CDR3 is 15 amino acids. V trimming: 4 bases; J trimming: 2 bases; junction bases outside the gene matches: 4. CDR3 residues: CASSSGTSGTYEQYF. The CDR3 nucleotides read TGTGCCAGCAGCTCCGGGACTAGCGGTACCTACGAGCAGTACTTC.

CDR3 bases: TGTGCCAGCAGCCTCAACCTATATGGCTACACCTTC. This sequence encodes CASSLNLYGYTF. This sequence joins TRBV3-1 (or the pseudogene TRBV3-2) and TRBJ1-2; D gene unclear. The CDR3 is 12 residues long. Trimming cost V 4 bases and J 5 bases, with 8 bases left between them. Germline CDR1 LGHDT, CDR2 YNNKEL (reference sequence).

The chain uses TRBV2 and TRBJ1-2; 8 nucleotides align to TRBD1. The CDR3 has 13 amino acids. Trimming removed 3 bases from V and 6 bases from J; junction bases left unmatched: 3. CDR1 is SNHLY, CDR2 FYNNEI, per germline. This CDR3 reads CASSEDREDGYTF. The DNA of the CDR3 is TGTGCCAGCAGTGAGGACAGGGAAGATGGCTACACCTTC.

J is TRBJ2-7 and V is TRBV20-1; maybe TRBD2 (6 bases). Per the germline V gene, CDR1 is DFQATT and CDR2 is SNEGSKA (reference sequence). The CDR3 runs 14 residues. V was clipped by 3 bases and J by 4 bases, with 16 bases between them. In nucleotides, the CDR3 is TGCAGTGCTAGTTCGGCAGGGAGGCGTTACGAGCAGTACTTC. Translated: CSASSAGRRYEQYF.

The chain carries TRBV29-1 and TRBJ2-1; 12 nucleotides match TRBD2. Germline loops: CDR1 SQVTM, CDR2 ANQGSEA. V gave up 2 bases and J gave up 3 bases; unmatched junction bases: 2. This CDR3 contains 15 residues. DNA for the CDR3: TGCAGCGTTGAAAAGACTAGCGGGAGCTACAATGAGCAGTTCTTC. Translating it yields CSVEKTSGSYNEQFF.

The rearrangement links TRBV7-9 to TRBJ1-2; 8 bases line up with TRBD1. The CDR3 loop spans 15 amino acids. The V and J ends lost 4 bases and 1 base, in that order; junction bases with no gene match: 5. CDR1 SEHNR and CDR2 FQNEAQ come from the germline V gene (reference sequence). The CDR3 protein is CASSSWDRINYGYTF. DNA of the CDR3: TGTGCCAGCAGCTCATGGGACAGGATTAACTATGGCTACACCTTC.

This chain connects TRBV19 to TRBJ1-4, with 7 bases identical to TRBD1. Trimming took 5 bases from V and 1 from J; bases not matched to a gene: 1. Germline-derived CDR1 and CDR2 are LNHDA and SQIVND (reference sequence). The CDR3 extends over 14 amino acids. CDR3 region: CASSWDRTNEKLFF. DNA for the CDR3: TGTGCCAGTAGTTGGGACAGAACTAATGAAAAACTGTTTTTT.

The chain joins TRBV5-1 to TRBJ1-2; 10 positions agree with TRBD1. The CDR3 has 16 residues. Germline loops: CDR1 SGHRS, CDR2 YFSETQ. V lost 3 bases, J lost 7 bases, and 12 bases stayed unmatched. The DNA of the CDR3 is TGCGCCAGCAGCTCCGGTCCCGGGACAGGGGAGACTGGCTACACCTTC. Translating gives CASSSGPGTGETGYTF. The whole variable domain, filled in from reference TRBV5-1 and TRBJ1-2, reads KAGVTQTPRYLIKTRGQQVTLSCSPISGHRSVSWYQQTPGQGLQFLFEYFSETQRNKGNFPGRFSGRQFSNSRSEMNVSTLELGDSALYLCASSSGPGTGETGYTFGSGTRLTVV.

This clone occurred once. The chain links TRBV28 to TRBJ2-5; 12 nucleotides agree with TRBD2. Germline V gene sequence: CDR1 MDHEN, CDR2 SYDVKM. V lost 2 bases, J lost 1 base, and 2 bases stayed unmatched. This CDR3 is 16 amino acids long. The CDR3 nucleotides are TGTGCCAGCAGTTTAGCTAGCGGGGGGGCCCAAGAGACCCAGTACTTC. Its protein is CASSLASGGAQETQYF.

This clone was seen more than once but under ten times. This chain connects TRBV6-1 to TRBJ1-2; D gene ambiguous. Germline V CDR1 and CDR2: MNHNS, SASEGT. Trimming removed 2 bases from V and 3 bases from J, with 4 bases in between. The CDR3 is 12 residues long. The DNA for the CDR3 is TGTGCCAGCAGTGAAACTCACTATGGCTACACCTTC. Translated: CASSETHYGYTF.

The V call is TRBV7-2, the J call TRBJ2-3; TRBD2 agrees at 12 bases. CDR3 length: 19 amino acids. With V trimmed by 3 bases and J by 4 bases, 14 bases remained unmatched. Germline V gene data show CDR1 as SGHTA and CDR2 as FQGNSA. CDR3 in amino acids: CASSFPQSSGGEGADTQYF. The CDR3 coding sequence is TGTGCCAGCAGCTTCCCTCAATCTAGCGGGGGGGAGGGGGCAGATACGCAGTATTTT.

This chain uses TRBV5-4 with TRBJ1-2; 12 bases line up with TRBD1. The V segment lost 0 bases and the J segment 3 bases; nucleotides outside the gene matches: 3. In germline, CDR1 is SGHNT, CDR2 YYREEE (reference sequence). CDR3 length: 16 residues. The CDR3 nucleotides read TGTGCCAGCAGCTTGGGGGGGACAGGGGGCTACTATGGCTACACCTTC. It yields the protein CASSLGGTGGYYGYTF.

V is TRBV7-2 and J is TRBJ1-2; tentative D call: TRBD1 (6 bases). The V end was cut by 5 bases, the J end by 0 bases, with 16 bases between. There are 16 residues in the CDR3. The germline V gene encodes CDR1 SGHTA and CDR2 FQGNSA. This CDR3 is CASSPRTAQANYGYTF. CDR3 in DNA: TGTGCCAGCAGCCCTCGGACAGCCCAAGCTAACTATGGCTACACCTTC.

The V and J genes are TRBV7-3 and TRBJ1-5, with D hard to call. CDR3 length equals 17 residues. Trimming removed 5 bases at V and 4 bases at J, with 21 bases between. CDR1 is SGHTA, CDR2 FQGTGA, per germline. CDR3 loop: CASSLNVSGVYNQPQHF. The DNA of the CDR3 is TGTGCCAGCAGCCTAAACGTGAGCGGCGTTTATAATCAGCCCCAGCATTTT.

This clone was counted a few times. The CDR3 DNA is TGTGCCGCCCGAAGACAGGGCAATCAGCCCCAGCATTTT. The encoded protein is CAARRQGNQPQHF. This sequence joins TRBV24-1 and TRBJ1-5, with TRBD1 as a possible D gene (6 bases). The CDR3 runs to 13 residues. The germline V gene encodes CDR1 KGHDR and CDR2 SFDVKD. Deletions cut 12 bases from V and 2 bases from J, with 13 bases between.

CDR3 protein: CAIGHNRDETQYF. The CDR3 coding sequence is TGTGCCATCGGGCATAACAGGGACGAGACCCAGTACTTC. V usage is TRBV10-3 and J usage is TRBJ2-5, with D perhaps matching TRBD1 (6 bases). CDR3 length: 13 amino acids. Trimming removed 8 bases from V and 5 bases from J, with 15 bases in between. Germline-derived CDR1 and CDR2 are ENHRY and SYGVKD.